This T cell receptor (beta chain) was recorded in a study of neurological immune-mediated disorders. General observations from the study: Whereas HTLV-1-associated myelopathy showed the most TCR clonal expansion, multiple sclerosis showed the least, with levels below those of healthy controls. Neither clinical nor MRI features were associated with the multiple sclerosis repertoire cluster. No CDR3 amino acid sequences recurred among expanded clones across subjects, suggesting private repertoires in all groups.

This clonotype was observed a handful of times. Its antigen is currently unknown. The CDR3 consists of 14 residues. In germline, CDR1 is SGHDN, CDR2 FVKESK. V was cut by 0 bases and J by 5 bases, with 10 bases left in between. In TCRdb, the 5' RACE reads were re-called with MiXCR into one record per CDR3 protein. This table has roughly 47,000 distinct CDR3 sequences, 3.5% to 5.5% appearing once. The chain couples TRBV14 to TRBJ1-2; D call uncertain. The sequenced sample consisted of PBMCs. The TCR was taken from a woman aged 55-70 years with multiple sclerosis. The CDR3 spells CASSQDGLAYGYTF. CDR3 bases: TGTGCCAGCAGCCAAGATGGCCTTGCTTATGGCTACACCTTC.